This entry features one T cell receptor (beta chain) sequence. The CDR3 is 16 amino acids. Germline-derived CDR1 and CDR2 are KGHSH and LQKENI. The V end lost 3 bases, the J end lost 4 bases, and 18 bases lay between the germline ends. Donors of Cohort 3 who recovered were those that had two negative PCRs, clearance, or symptom resolution. The data stem from a study of blood T cell repertoires in COVID-19. TCRdb keeps only in-frame clones here, not all; method: immunoSEQ multiplex PCR. The sample lists 370,000 or so clones, around 87% occurring once. J is TRBJ1-2 and V is TRBV18; D is possibly TRBD1 (6 bases). Material for sequencing was PBMCs or T cells enriched from blood (not recorded which). This TCR came from a man aged 30-40 years who had recovered from COVID-19. The DNA for the CDR3 is TGTGCCAGCTCACCGGGCCCGGGGGGCTTGGGCTATGGCTACACCTTC. Translation gives CASSPGPGGLGYGYTF.